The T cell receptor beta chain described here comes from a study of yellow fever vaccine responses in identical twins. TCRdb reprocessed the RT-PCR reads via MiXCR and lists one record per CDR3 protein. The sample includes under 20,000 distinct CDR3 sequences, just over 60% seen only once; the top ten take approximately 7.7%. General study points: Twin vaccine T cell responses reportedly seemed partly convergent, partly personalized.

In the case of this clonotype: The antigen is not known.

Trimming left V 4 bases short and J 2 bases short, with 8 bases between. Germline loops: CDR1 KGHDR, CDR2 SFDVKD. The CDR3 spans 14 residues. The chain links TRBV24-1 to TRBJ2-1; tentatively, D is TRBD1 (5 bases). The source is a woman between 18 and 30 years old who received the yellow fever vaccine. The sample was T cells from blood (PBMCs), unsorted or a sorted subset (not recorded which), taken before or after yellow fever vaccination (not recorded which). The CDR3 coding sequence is TGTGCCACCAGTGAAAAGACAGCCTACAATGAGCAGTTCTTC. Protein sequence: CATSEKTAYNEQFF.